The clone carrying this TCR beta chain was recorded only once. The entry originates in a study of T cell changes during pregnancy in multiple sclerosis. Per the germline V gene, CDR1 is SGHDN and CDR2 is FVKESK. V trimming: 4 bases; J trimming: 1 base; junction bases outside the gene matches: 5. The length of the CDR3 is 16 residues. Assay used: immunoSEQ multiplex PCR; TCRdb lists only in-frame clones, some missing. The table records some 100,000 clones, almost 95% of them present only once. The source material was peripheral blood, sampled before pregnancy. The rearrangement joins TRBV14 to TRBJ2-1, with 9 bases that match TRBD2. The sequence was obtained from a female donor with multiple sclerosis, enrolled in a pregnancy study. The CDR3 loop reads CASSLGLAGSYNEQFF. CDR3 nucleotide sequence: TGTGCCAGCAGCCTTGGTCTAGCGGGATCCTACAATGAGCAGTTCTTC.